The entry below describes one TCR beta chain. Repertoires were generated with immunoSEQ multiplex PCR, while TCRdb's copy carries only in-frame clones and drops some. The profile shows hundreds of thousands of clones, roughly 80% of them singletons. The sample belongs to a study of blood T cell repertoires in COVID-19. The CDR3 is 15 amino acids. The V gene's germline CDR1 is LNHDA and CDR2 SQIVND (reference sequence). V dropped 8 bases and J dropped 0; count of bases not matched to a gene: 7. Material: peripheral blood. The rearrangement links TRBV19 to TRBJ1-5; 7 bases line up with TRBD1. This TCR was sampled from a man aged 80 or over with acute or convalescent COVID-19. CDR3 sequence: CASGDGTASNQPQHF. The CDR3 DNA reads TGTGCCAGTGGAGACGGGACAGCTAGCAATCAGCCCCAGCATTTT.